What follows are 6 T cell receptor beta chains derived from one specimen sequenced in a study of beta chain features in type 1 diabetes. The antigens of these receptors remain unknown. The investigators reverse transcribed all of the isolated RNA, so they sequenced expressed TCRB transcripts. Generated by immunoSEQ multiplex PCR, the TCRdb table keeps only in-frame clones and is missing some. Of about 170,000 clones listed, approximately 8.1% are singletons. Study-wide results and limits: Moderate yet significant TCRB CDR3 shortening was seen in Type 1 diabetes patients in all four CD4+ subsets.

The material sequenced was central memory CD4+ T cells from blood. These receptors all stem from a man aged 18 to 29 with type 1 diabetes.

This clone was seen only a few times. V and J are TRBV7-9 and TRBJ1-1, with a weak D call TRBD1 (5 bases). The V and J ends lost 1 base and 1 base respectively, with 7 bases between them. This CDR3 contains 14 residues. Germline V lookup: CDR1 SEHNR, CDR2 FQNEAQ (reference sequence). CDR3 loop: CASSLGQRNTEAFF. The CDR3 coding sequence is TGTGCCAGCAGCTTAGGACAGAGGAACACTGAAGCTTTCTTT. The full variable domain, completed using reference TRBV7-9 and TRBJ1-1, is DTGVSQNPRHKITKRGQNVTFRCDPISEHNRLYWYRQTLGQGPEFLTYFQNEAQLEKSRLLSDRFSAERPKGSFSTLEIQRTEQGDSAMYLCASSLGQRNTEAFFGQGTRLTVV.

This clone was picked up a small number of times. The rearrangement uses TRBV7-2 and TRBJ2-3; TRBD2 aligns across 7 bases. This CDR3 is 15 amino acids long. Germline V lookup: CDR1 SGHTA, CDR2 FQGNSA. V was clipped by 5 bases and J by 3 bases; unmatched bases: 8. CDR3 sequence: CASSLRTRTTDTQYF. The CDR3 bases are TGTGCCAGCAGCCTCCGGACTAGAACGACAGATACGCAGTATTTT.

This clone turned up a few times. V is TRBV4-3 and J is TRBJ2-5, with TRBD2 matching over 7 bases. After removal of 0 bases from V and 7 bases from J, the junction contained 11 bases not matched to a gene. Germline values: CDR1 LGHNA, CDR2 YSLEER. The CDR3 has 16 amino acids. The CDR3 nucleotides read TGCGCCAGCAGCCAAGATCCCCCCTCAGCGGGGCGGACCCAGTACTTC. This encodes CASSQDPPSAGRTQYF.

The chain couples TRBV30 to TRBJ2-7; D is unclear. The CDR3 extends over 11 amino acids. With 1 base removed from V and 3 bases from J, the gap between germline ends came to 4 bases. Germline V gives CDR1 GTSNPN, CDR2 SVGIG (reference sequence). The CDR3 loop is CAWSESYEQYF. As DNA, the CDR3 is TGTGCCTGGAGTGAGAGCTACGAGCAGTACTTC. Drawing the rest from reference TRBV30 and TRBJ2-7, the complete variable domain is SQTIHQWPATLVQPVGSPLSLECTVEGTSNPNLYWYRQAAGRGLQLLFYSVGIGQISSEVPQNLSASRPQDRQFILSSKKLLLSDSGFYLCAWSESYEQYFGPGTRLTVT.

The chain couples TRBV7-9 to TRBJ2-1; possible D gene TRBD1, 6 bases. This CDR3 has 14 amino acids. Per the germline V gene, CDR1 is SEHNR and CDR2 is FQNEAQ (reference sequence). Trimming took off 5 bases at V and 7 bases at J, with 15 bases between the two ends. Here the CDR3 DNA reads TGTGCCAGCAGCCTTATGTTTCAGGGGAATGAGCAGTTCTTC. Residues: CASSLMFQGNEQFF.

This rearrangement joins TRBV4-2 to TRBJ2-3; 8 bases match TRBD1. The CDR3 loop spans 14 amino acids. V trimming: 3 bases; J trimming: 4 bases; junction bases outside the gene matches: 3. CDR1 is LGHNA and CDR2 is YNFKEQ in the germline V gene. CDR3 protein: CASSQTGVADTQYF. In nucleotides, the CDR3 is TGTGCCAGCAGCCAGACAGGGGTGGCAGATACGCAGTATTTT.